This TCR beta chain was recovered during a study of blood T cell repertoires in COVID-19. The assay was immunoSEQ multiplex PCR, and TCRdb's table has in-frame clones only and misses some. The sample includes 200,000 to 250,000 clones, 88% of them seen just once. V dropped 1 base and J dropped 0; count of bases not matched to a gene: 6. The CDR3 length is 18 residues. The germline CDR1 and CDR2 sequences are SGHRS and YFSETQ. Material: peripheral blood. The chain carries TRBV5-1 and TRBJ2-3; 12 nucleotides align to TRBD2. This receptor was taken from a woman aged 60-70 years with acute or convalescent COVID-19. CDR3 sequence (DNA): TGCGCCAGCAGCTTGCCCAGAGGGACTAGCGGGAGCACAGATACGCAGTATTTT. Amino acid sequence: CASSLPRGTSGSTDTQYF.